These T cell receptor beta chains were read from a single sample in a study of high-grade serous ovarian cancer treatment subgroups. Clones were sequenced by immunoSEQ multiplex PCR, and TCRdb holds only the in-frame ones, with some missing. The table includes 4,500 to 5,000 clones, about 70% detected once. The sample taken for sequencing was tumor tissue. The receptors were gathered from a human donor with high-grade serous ovarian cancer. Each CDR3 is given with its conserved first and last residue. D genes are given only for firm matches. Clone size is shown for a subset of rows, as once, few, many or a class of expanded clone.

V gene	J gene	D gene	clone size	CDR3 protein	CDR3 DNA
TRBV6-1	TRBJ1-4	NA	NA	CASTPAGEKLFF	TGTGCCAGCACCCCGGCAGGGGAAAAACTGTTTTTT
TRBV5-8	TRBJ1-6	TRBD1	few	CASSSDRMNSPLHF	TGTGCCAGCTCTTCGGACAGGATGAATTCACCCCTCCACTTT
TRBV7-2	TRBJ1-1	TRBD1	NA	CASSPQWGTGAEAFF	TGTGCCAGCAGCCCCCAATGGGGGACAGGGGCTGAAGCTTTCTTT
TRBV28	TRBJ2-1	NA	NA	CASSLWGGDVDEQFF	TGTGCCAGCAGTTTATGGGGGGGTGACGTTGATGAGCAGTTCTTC
TRBV27	TRBJ1-1	NA	NA	CASSPRDNMNTEAFF	TGTGCCAGCAGTCCCCGGGACAACATGAACACTGAAGCTTTCTTT
TRBV4-1	TRBJ2-1	NA	NA	CASSQEGRNSYNEQFF	TGCGCCAGCAGCCAAGAAGGCAGAAACTCCTACAATGAGCAGTTCTTC
TRBV5-4	TRBJ2-3	NA	NA	CASSKPVGGASGDTQYF	TGTGCCAGCAGCAAGCCCGTTGGGGGGGCCTCCGGAGATACGCAGTATTTT
TRBV10-3	TRBJ1-5	NA	NA	CAISREEDSNQPQHF	TGTGCCATCAGCCGAGAGGAGGATAGCAATCAGCCCCAGCATTTT
TRBV7-2	TRBJ2-7	TRBD1	once	CASSLEGGLHYEQYF	TGTGCCAGCAGCTTAGAAGGGGGCCTCCACTACGAGCAGTACTTC
TRBV30	TRBJ1-3	NA	NA	CAVQGPSGNTIYF	TGTGCCGTACAGGGACCCTCTGGAAACACCATATATTTT
TRBV29-1	TRBJ1-3	NA	few	CSVRDTGNTIYF	TGCAGCGTCCGGGACACTGGAAACACCATATATTTT
TRBV19	TRBJ1-1	NA	NA	CASISLGRGNTEAFF	TGTGCCAGTATTAGCCTCGGCAGGGGGAACACTGAAGCTTTCTTT
TRBV28	TRBJ1-1	NA	NA	CASSLRGTEAFF	TGTGCCAGCAGCCTCCGGGGCACTGAAGCTTTCTTT
TRBV13	TRBJ1-2	TRBD1	NA	CASTGTGGPLSGYTF	TGTGCCAGCACCGGGACAGGGGGCCCCCTTTCTGGCTACACCTTC
TRBV9	TRBJ1-1	TRBD1	NA	CASSEGTGMGTEAFF	TGTGCCAGCAGCGAGGGGACAGGGATGGGCACTGAAGCTTTCTTT
TRBV11-2	TRBJ2-1	TRBD1	NA	CASSLLGQGVVDEQFF	TGTGCCAGCAGCTTATTAGGACAGGGAGTGGTGGATGAGCAGTTCTTC
TRBV12-5	TRBJ2-5	NA	few	CASGLGHPETQYF	TGTGCTAGTGGTTTGGGCCATCCAGAGACCCAGTACTTC
TRBV18	TRBJ1-1	TRBD1	NA	CASSQQGANTEAFF	TGTGCCAGCTCACAACAGGGGGCGAACACTGAAGCTTTCTTT
TRBV5-6	TRBJ2-4	NA	large	CASSLVLGGQLAKNIQYF	TGTGCCAGCAGCTTGGTCCTTGGCGGACAGCTAGCCAAAAACATTCAGTACTTC
TRBV18	TRBJ2-5	NA	NA	CASSPPDGTQYF	TGTGCCAGCTCACCACCGGACGGGACCCAGTACTTC
TRBV5-5	TRBJ1-2	NA	NA	CASSLEGYDANYGYTF	TGTGCCAGCAGCTTGGAGGGGTATGACGCTAACTATGGCTACACCTTC
TRBV6-5	TRBJ1-2	NA	NA	CASTPGTYYGYTF	TGTGCCAGCACCCCTGGTACTTACTATGGCTACACCTTC
TRBV7-8	TRBJ2-1	NA	NA	CASSFVVSSYNEQFF	TGTGCCAGCAGCTTCGTTGTTAGCTCCTACAATGAGCAGTTCTTC
TRBV6-1	TRBJ1-2	TRBD1	NA	CASSSWDRGTYGYTF	TGTGCCAGCAGTTCGTGGGACAGGGGCACCTATGGCTACACCTTC
TRBV6-1	TRBJ1-5	NA	NA	CASSETRDLGQPQHF	TGTGCCAGCAGTGAGACCCGGGACCTAGGTCAGCCCCAGCATTTT
TRBV7-8	TRBJ1-5	TRBD1	NA	CASSPQGVQPQHF	TGTGCCAGCAGCCCCCAGGGGGTCCAGCCCCAGCATTTT
TRBV6-5	TRBJ1-2	NA	NA	CASSYAEGVGGYTF	TGTGCCAGCAGTTACGCCGAAGGGGTGGGCGGCTACACCTTC
TRBV5-4	TRBJ1-5	NA	few	CASSLSPSSNQPQHF	TGTGCCAGCAGCTTGTCACCTTCTAGCAATCAGCCCCAGCATTTT